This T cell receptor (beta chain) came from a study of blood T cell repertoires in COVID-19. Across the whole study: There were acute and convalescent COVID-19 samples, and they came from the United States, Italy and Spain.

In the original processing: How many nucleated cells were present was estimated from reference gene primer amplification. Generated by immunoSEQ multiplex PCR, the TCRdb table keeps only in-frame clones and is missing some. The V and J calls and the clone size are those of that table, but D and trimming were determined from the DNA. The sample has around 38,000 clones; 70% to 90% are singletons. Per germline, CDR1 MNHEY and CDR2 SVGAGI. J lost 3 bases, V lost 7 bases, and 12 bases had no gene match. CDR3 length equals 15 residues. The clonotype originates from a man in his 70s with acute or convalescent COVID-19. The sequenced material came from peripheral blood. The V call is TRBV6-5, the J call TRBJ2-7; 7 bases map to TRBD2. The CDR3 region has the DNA TGTGCCAGCACTGCCTCTAGCGGCCTTTTCTACGAGCAGTACTTC. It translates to CASTASSGLFYEQYF.